This T cell receptor beta chain derives from a study of vaccination effects on CD4 cells after COVID-19. The table came from immunoSEQ multiplex PCR; TCRdb's copy has only in-frame clones and leaves some out. The sample has more than 20,000 clones, roughly 72% seen once. Notes on this clone: Antigen: not known.

Sequencing was preceded by expansion of antigen-specific CD4+ T cells with viral peptide pools in the ViraFEST assay. Upon completion of 10 to 11 days in culture, CD4+ T cells were isolated. According to PCR results, the person was infected with SARS-CoV-2 between March and December 2020. Two million PBMC were seeded per well and grown in the presence of around 10 IU/ml IL-2 and about 10 ug/ml peptides. Germline CDR1 SGHRS, CDR2 YFSETQ. This CDR3 contains 14 residues. Losses at the gene ends were 0 bases for V and 9 bases for J; bases not matched to a gene: 3. This clonotype was obtained from a human donor who had a prior SARS-CoV-2 infection. The sample consisted of CD4+ T cells from PBMCs cultured with SARS-CoV-2 spike peptides, taken before COVID-19 vaccination. V usage is TRBV5-1 and J usage is TRBJ2-1; the match to TRBD1 covers 10 bases. CDR3 sequence (DNA): TGCGCCAGCAGCTTGGGGGACAGGGGTGGTGAGCAGTTCTTC. Translating it yields CASSLGDRGGEQFF.